This T cell receptor (beta chain) comes out of a study of Graves' ophthalmopathy and Graves' hyperthyroidism. Findings and caveats of the study: Detected in blood as well were most expanded thyroid clonotypes with frequency above 0.001.

In this cohort's terms, stable hyperthyroidism meant no ophthalmopathy by 18 months of follow-up. It was on clinical symptoms, serum thyroxine, TRAb, thyroid ultrasound and orbital computed tomography that diagnosis relied. Amplification of TCR beta CDR3 regions used RNA transcripts. Investigators did first-round RT-PCR with HTBI primers, then second-round multiplex PCR. Each CDR3 protein is one row after TCRdb ran MiXCR on the multiplex PCR reads. The sample includes more than 300,000 distinct CDR3 sequences, 17% of them seen just once. This clonotype was counted at least ten times. Antigen: not known. The CDR3 sequence is 13 residues long. Germline-derived CDR1 and CDR2 are LGHNA and YNFKEQ. Trimming took 6 bases from V and 4 from J; bases not matched to a gene: 4.

This clonotype was obtained from an adult woman with stable Graves' hyperthyroidism. This chain links TRBV4-2 with TRBJ1-2, with 8 bases matching TRBD1. Sequenced sample: peripheral blood. CDR3 sequence reads: CASRDREGYGYTF. CDR3 sequence (DNA): TGTGCCAGCAGGGACAGGGAGGGCTATGGCTACACCTTC.